This is a list of T cell receptor beta chains from one sample in a study of Graves' ophthalmopathy and Graves' hyperthyroidism. TCRdb redid the calling of the multiplex PCR reads with MiXCR, one entry per CDR3 protein. Of hundreds of thousands of distinct CDR3 sequences listed, about 38% are singletons. The specimen sequenced was peripheral blood. These receptors all stem from an adult man with Graves' ophthalmopathy. The CDR3 runs from the conserved cysteine through the conserved F or W.

>TRBV7-8
CASSLEGGQYYEQYF
>TRBV7-9
CASSQEGGTYEQYF
>TRBV7-6
CASSLSWASQETQYF
>TRBV6-1
CASVSASTGTQYF
>TRBV7-6
CASSAGGRGLTGELFF
>TRBV9
CASERRGTQYF
>TRBV27
CASSSLTGSETQYF
>TRBV19
CASSPLTGATDTQYF
>TRBV10-3
CAISGTSNRPSYNEQFF
>TRBV10-2
CASSESARSNYGYTF
>TRBV5-5
CASSLFGPQIYGYTF
>TRBV29-1
CSVESGAGTEAFF
>TRBV7-2
CASSLVTSGRHEQYF
>TRBV20-1
CSAIRGGSEAFF
>TRBV29-1
CSVGVGHGYTF
>TRBV20-1
CSASGGSTGELFF
>TRBV9
CASNRGGDTQYF
>TRBV10-3
CASRASSGANVLTF
>TRBV6-5
CASSYSSSGTSGYTF
>TRBV5-1
CASSLGFGGNTIYF
>TRBV6-5
CASMPVTGLEAFF
>TRBV25-1
CASSASRGGHQETQYF
>TRBV27
CASSSGTHHGYTF
>TRBV7-7
CARGGSQETQYF
>TRBV7-2
CASSLAWTGVGDEQYF
>TRBV7-6
CASSPNRDTTYEQYF
>TRBV7-8
CASSRQVLGNTIYF
>TRBV7-9
CASSAGLAGTQYF
>TRBV29-1
CSVADTSYNEQFF
>TRBV20-1
CSARRGGELFF
>TRBV9
CASRQIRGAYGYTIYF
>TRBV29-1
CSVEELGFGQYF
>TRBV20-1
CSVFWGQDGYTF
>TRBV12-5
CASGLSGRPYEQYF
>TRBV12-3/TRBV12-4
CASSLWERHSGNTIYF
>TRBV20-1
CSARGAASLSYEQYF
>TRBV6-5
CASRGPQGYTF
>TRBV2
CASRPGQSLPPQHF
>TRBV2
CASSQDGTAANEKLFF
>TRBV24-1
CATSDGLLVQETQYF
>TRBV19
CASSFRDSSGYGYTF
>TRBV25-1
CASSDGSGRLFGNQPQHF
>TRBV29-1
CSTEGGNTEAFF
>TRBV7-3
CASSLSSVGYGYTF
>TRBV6-5
CVSSYPPSTVLIYGYTF
>TRBV29-1
CAWSPGQGLGGYTF
>TRBV20-1
CSAKGTSVTGELFF
>TRBV7-8
CASSLFGQGARVEAFF
>TRBV20-1
CSARPGQGNQPQHF
>TRBV6-5
CASSGVLNTEAFF
>TRBV27
CASRSLSRNIGQYF